This T cell receptor (beta chain) emerged from a study of Tregs in tolerant kidney transplant recipients. Broader study findings: The most relevant donor-specific Treg TCRbeta repertoire apparently came from expansion with activated donor B cells. Biological reproducibility was not directly addressed in this study. Findings come from small patient numbers and require larger validation.

Data came from immunoSEQ multiplex PCR; TCRdb stores just in-frame clones and leaves some out. Of approximately 90,000 clones listed, around 94% are singletons. CD4+CD25+CD127- Tregs, CD4+CD25- non-Tregs, CD4 and CD8 cells were sorted. This clone was seen a single time. Its cognate antigen is unknown. The sequence came from a human donor in good health. The sequencing input was CD8+ T cells from blood.

The CDR3 sequence is CASSKKWTDRTDTQYF. The CDR3 nucleotides are TGCGCCAGCAGCAAGAAATGGACCGATCGCACAGATACGCAGTATTTT. The chain combines TRBV5-1 with TRBJ2-3; D is unresolved. CDR1 SGHRS and CDR2 YFSETQ come from the germline V gene. There are 16 residues in the CDR3. The V and J ends lost 4 bases and 1 base respectively, with 16 bases between them.